What follows are 4 T cell receptor beta chains derived from one specimen sequenced in a study of cytomegalovirus exposure and HLA in healthy donors. 13 Jbeta primers and 60 Vbeta primers were used for the PCR. Produced via immunoSEQ multiplex PCR; TCRdb's table is partial and in-frame only. The table lists fewer than 200,000 clones, roughly 79% of them singletons. Sequencing was done on a sample of PBMCs. The receptors derive from a woman aged 18-35 years in good health and CMV-seropositive.

In DNA form, the CDR3 reads TGTGCCAGCAGCCAATCGTCAGGGGGCTTCTACGAGCAGTACTTC. It codes for CASSQSSGGFYEQYF. V usage is TRBV16 and J usage is TRBJ2-7; 8 bases align to TRBD1. The CDR3 is made up of 15 amino acids. Per germline, CDR1 KGHSY and CDR2 FQNENV. V dropped 0 bases and J dropped 3; count of bases not matched to a gene: 4.

This chain links TRBV30 with TRBJ1-6; 8 positions match TRBD1. The V gene's germline CDR1 is GTSNPN and CDR2 SVGIG (reference sequence). The length of the CDR3 is 15 residues. Trimming cost V 0 bases and J 9 bases; bases outside gene matches: 7. The CDR3 reads CAWSVRDRSSSPLHF. The CDR3 coding sequence is TGTGCCTGGAGTGTCCGGGACAGGAGTAGTTCACCCCTCCACTTT.

The V gene is TRBV5-6, the J gene TRBJ2-7; TRBD1 matches 7 bases. The junction had 5 bases not matched to a gene; V was cut back by 2 bases and J by 0 bases. Germline CDR1 SGHDT, CDR2 YYEEEE. The CDR3 contains 15 residues. The CDR3 reads CASSLADRYSYEQYF. CDR3 DNA: TGTGCCAGCAGCTTAGCGGACAGGTACTCCTACGAGCAGTACTTC.

The chain recombines TRBV9 with TRBJ2-5; 7 bases line up with TRBD1. This CDR3 is 14 amino acids long. Germline values: CDR1 SGDLS, CDR2 YYNGEE. V shed 3 bases and J 2 bases; nucleotides not matched to a gene: 4. Here the CDR3 DNA reads TGTGCCAGCAGCGGTGGGACAGAACAAGAGACCCAGTACTTC. Amino acids: CASSGGTEQETQYF.